One T cell receptor (beta chain) is described in this entry. Its matching antigen is unknown. The sample is drawn from a study of STAT5B mutations in CD4+ large granular lymphocyte leukemia. About the research overall: Healthy donors showed HLA-associated enrichment of the CDR3 'QG' motif. Broader study findings: TRBV06-family usage was enriched in top patient clones (8/27) versus controls (2/35).

The CDR3 sequence is 13 residues long. In germline, CDR1 is GTSNPN, CDR2 SVGIG (reference sequence). The ends were cut back, 4 bases at V and 4 bases at J, with 13 bases in the middle. TCRdb's table, derived via immunoSEQ multiplex PCR, lists solely in-frame clones and lacks some. Of some 30,000 clones in the sample, about four fifths were seen once. The sequencing sample was made of CD4+ T cells from blood buffy coats. The receptor's source is a human donor in good health. This rearrangement joins TRBV30 to TRBJ1-2, with D possibly TRBD1 on 5 matching bases. CDR3 region: CAWTRQPAYGYTF. As DNA, the CDR3 is TGTGCCTGGACCAGACAGCCTGCCTATGGCTACACCTTC.